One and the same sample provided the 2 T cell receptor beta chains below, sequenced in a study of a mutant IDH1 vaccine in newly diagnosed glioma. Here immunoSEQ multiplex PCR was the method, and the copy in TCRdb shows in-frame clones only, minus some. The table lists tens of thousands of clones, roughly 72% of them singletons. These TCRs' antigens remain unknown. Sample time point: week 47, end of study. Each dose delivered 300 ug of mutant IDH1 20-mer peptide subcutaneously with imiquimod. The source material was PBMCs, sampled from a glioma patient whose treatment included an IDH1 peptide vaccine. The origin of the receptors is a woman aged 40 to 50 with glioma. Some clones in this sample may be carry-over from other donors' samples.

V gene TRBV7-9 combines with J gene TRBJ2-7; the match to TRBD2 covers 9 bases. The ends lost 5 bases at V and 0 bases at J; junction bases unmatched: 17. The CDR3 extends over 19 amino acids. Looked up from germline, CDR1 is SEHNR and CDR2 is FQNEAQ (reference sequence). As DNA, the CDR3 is TGTGCCAGCAGCCCAGGAAGGGTAGCGGGGGTTACGATCTCCTACGAGCAGTACTTC. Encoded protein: CASSPGRVAGVTISYEQYF.

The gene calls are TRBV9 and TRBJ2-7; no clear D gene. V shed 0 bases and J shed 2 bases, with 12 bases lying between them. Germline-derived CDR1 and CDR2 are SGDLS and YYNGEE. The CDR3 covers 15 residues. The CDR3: CASSVGSASTYEQYF. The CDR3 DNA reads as TGTGCCAGCAGCGTAGGTTCGGCATCTACCTACGAGCAGTACTTC.